A single sample is the source of the 10 T cell receptor beta chains below, sequenced in a study of blood T cell repertoires in COVID-19. Measured with immunoSEQ multiplex PCR; TCRdb has only the in-frame clones, and not every one. The sample has roughly 250,000 clones, over 80% seen once. Sequencing was carried out using PBMCs or T cells enriched from blood (not recorded which). The receptors stem from a woman between 18 and 29 years old who had recovered from COVID-19.

The rearrangement links TRBV29-1 to TRBJ2-7; D is uncertain. The length of the CDR3 is 14 residues. Trimming removed 4 bases from V and 1 base from J, with 14 bases in between. Germline-derived CDR1 and CDR2 are SQVTM and ANQGSEA. The CDR3 protein is CSVGQRSESYEQYF. In DNA, the CDR3 is TGCAGCGTTGGGCAACGCTCGGAGTCCTACGAGCAGTACTTC.

The rearrangement joins TRBV19 to TRBJ2-2; TRBD1 aligns across 7 bases. The V segment lost 5 bases and the J segment 6 bases; nucleotides outside the gene matches: 3. From germline, CDR1 is LNHDA and CDR2 SQIVND (reference sequence). The length of the CDR3 is 13 residues. The CDR3 sequence is CASSSTGSGELFF. CDR3 nucleotide sequence: TGTGCCAGTAGTTCGACAGGGTCCGGGGAGCTGTTTTTT.

This chain connects TRBV12-3 or TRBV12-4 to TRBJ1-5; no firm D call. The germline V and J ends were trimmed by 2 bases and 7 bases, with 6 bases remaining between them. The CDR3 runs to 12 residues. CDR3 sequence reads: CASSLYPQPQHF. The DNA of the CDR3 is TGTGCCAGCAGTTTATATCCCCAGCCCCAGCATTTT.

The chain employs TRBV27 and TRBJ2-5; tentatively, D is TRBD1 (6 bases). V lost 5 bases to trimming and J lost 5 bases, with 24 bases between them. This CDR3 contains 17 residues. Per germline, CDR1 MNHEY and CDR2 SMNVEV (reference sequence). The DNA for the CDR3 is TGTGCCAGCAGTCCACGACAGGACCCCCCTCCGGTGGAGACCCAGTACTTC. Its protein product is CASSPRQDPPPVETQYF.

The V call is TRBV29-1, the J call TRBJ2-7; 11 bases map to TRBD1. The CDR3 covers 14 residues. The germline CDR1 and CDR2 sequences are SQVTM and ANQGSEA. The trim removed 6 bases at V and 7 bases at J, leaving 11 bases unmatched. This CDR3 is CSVGLGTGGFEQYF. For the CDR3, the DNA is TGCAGCGTGGGCCTTGGGACAGGGGGTTTTGAGCAGTACTTC.

J is TRBJ1-2 and V is TRBV4-3, with D possibly TRBD1 on 5 matching bases. Per germline, CDR1 LGHNA and CDR2 YSLEER. This CDR3 contains 15 residues. V was shortened by 0 bases and J by 7 bases, with 15 bases between the two germline ends. CDR3 region: CASSQDARWGGGYTF. The CDR3 nucleotides read TGCGCCAGCAGCCAAGATGCCAGGTGGGGGGGTGGCTACACCTTC.

The rearrangement uses TRBV11-2 and TRBJ1-2, with 9 bases aligning to TRBD1. The trim removed 5 bases at V and 8 bases at J, leaving 6 bases unmatched. The CDR3 contains 13 residues. The germline CDR1 and CDR2 sequences are SGHAT and FQNNGV. The CDR3 DNA follows: TGTGCCAGCAGCATTGGGACAGGGTTAGGCTACACCTTC. It codes for CASSIGTGLGYTF.

The chain links TRBV21-1 to TRBJ1-5; TRBD1, the D gene given by the table, was not confirmed from the DNA. TRBV21-1 is termed a pseudogene. This CDR3 spans 17 amino acids. CDR3 DNA sequence: TGTGCCAGCAGCACCGACCGGGACAGGGTTAGCAATCAGCCCCAGCATTTT. This encodes CASSTDRDRVSNQPQHF.

This chain connects TRBV19 to TRBJ1-5; D is possibly TRBD1 (6 bases). The CDR3 consists of 13 residues. V was pared by 4 bases and J by 14 bases, with 18 bases between. Germline assignment: CDR1 LNHDA and CDR2 SQIVND (reference sequence). The CDR3 loop is CASSTTGTSGKHF. The CDR3 DNA follows: TGTGCCAGTAGTACTACCGGGACAAGCGGAAAGCATTTT.

This chain joins TRBV2 and TRBJ1-1; possible D gene TRBD1, 5 bases. The CDR3 loop spans 14 amino acids. Between the trimmed V and J ends, which lost 7 bases and 4 bases, there was a span of 16 bases. Germline CDR1 SNHLY, CDR2 FYNNEI. CDR3 region: CASTLVGRGTEAFF. The CDR3 region has the DNA TGTGCCAGCACCCTAGTAGGAAGGGGCACTGAAGCTTTCTTT.